This T cell receptor (beta chain) was retrieved from a study of CD8 T cells in ankylosing spondylitis. Whole-study findings and limits: From matched ankylosing spondylitis synovial fluid, disease-linked clones were reportedly recovered at significantly enriched levels. Previously reported in reactive arthritis synovial fluid and blood were some of the motif variants.

Libraries for TCR beta were made by quantitative 5'-RACE with molecular barcodes. TCRdb re-called the 5' RACE reads with MiXCR, one entry per CDR3 protein. The data show under 300,000 distinct CDR3 sequences, around 10% seen once. Germline V gene lookup returns CDR1 MGHDK and CDR2 SYGVNS. With 3 bases removed from V and 0 bases from J, the gap between germline ends came to 12 bases. This CDR3 has 17 residues. Concerning this clonotype itself: Its antigen is not identified.

This receptor was identified in a male donor with ankylosing spondylitis or in good health (not recorded which). The sample consisted of blood, either unsorted or a sorted T cell fraction (not recorded which). This sequence joins TRBV25-1 and TRBJ2-6; a weak D match, TRBD2 (5 bases). The DNA for the CDR3 is TGTGCCAGCAGTGATGGGCCGGGAACCTCTGGGGCCAACGTCCTGACTTTC. The encoded protein is CASSDGPGTSGANVLTF.